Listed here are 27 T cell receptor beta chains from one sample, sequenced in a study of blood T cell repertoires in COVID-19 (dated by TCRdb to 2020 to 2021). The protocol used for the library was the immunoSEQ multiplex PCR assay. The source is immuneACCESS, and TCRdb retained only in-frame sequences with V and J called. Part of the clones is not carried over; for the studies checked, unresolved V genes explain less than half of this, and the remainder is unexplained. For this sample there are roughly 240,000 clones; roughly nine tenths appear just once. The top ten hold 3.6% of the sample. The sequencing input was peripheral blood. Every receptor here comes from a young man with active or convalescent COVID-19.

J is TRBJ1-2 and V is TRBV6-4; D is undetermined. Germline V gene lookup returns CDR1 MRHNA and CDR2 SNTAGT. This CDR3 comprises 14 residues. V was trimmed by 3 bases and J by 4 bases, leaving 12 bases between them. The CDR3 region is CASSETPGSYGYTF. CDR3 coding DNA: TGTGCCAGCAGTGAAACCCCGGGAAGCTATGGCTACACCTTC.

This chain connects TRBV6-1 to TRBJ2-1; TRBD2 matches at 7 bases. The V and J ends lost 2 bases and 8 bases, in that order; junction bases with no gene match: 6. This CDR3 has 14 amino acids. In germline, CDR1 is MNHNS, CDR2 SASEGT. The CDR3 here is CASSERGGGDEQFF. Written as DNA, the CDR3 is TGTGCCAGCAGTGAACGCGGGGGTGGGGATGAGCAGTTCTTC.

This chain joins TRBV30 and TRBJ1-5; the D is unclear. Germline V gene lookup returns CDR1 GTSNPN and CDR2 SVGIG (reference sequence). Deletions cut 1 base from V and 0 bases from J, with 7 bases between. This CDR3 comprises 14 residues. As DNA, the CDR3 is TGTGCCTGGAGTGACATAACTAGCAATCAGCCCCAGCATTTT. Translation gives CAWSDITSNQPQHF.

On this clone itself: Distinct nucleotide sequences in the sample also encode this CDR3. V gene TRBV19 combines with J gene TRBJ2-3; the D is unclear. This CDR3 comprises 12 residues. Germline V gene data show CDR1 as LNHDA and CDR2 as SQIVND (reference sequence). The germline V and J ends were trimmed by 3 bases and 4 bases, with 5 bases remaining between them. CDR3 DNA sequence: TGTGCCAGTAGTATCTCCGCAGATACGCAGTATTTT. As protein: CASSISADTQYF.

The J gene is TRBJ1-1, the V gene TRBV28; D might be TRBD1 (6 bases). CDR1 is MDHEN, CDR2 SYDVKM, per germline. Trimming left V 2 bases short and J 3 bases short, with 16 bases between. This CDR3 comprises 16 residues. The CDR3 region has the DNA TGTGCCAGCAGTTTAGGCGTCGGGGGGCTAGACACTGAAGCTTTCTTT. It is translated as CASSLGVGGLDTEAFF.

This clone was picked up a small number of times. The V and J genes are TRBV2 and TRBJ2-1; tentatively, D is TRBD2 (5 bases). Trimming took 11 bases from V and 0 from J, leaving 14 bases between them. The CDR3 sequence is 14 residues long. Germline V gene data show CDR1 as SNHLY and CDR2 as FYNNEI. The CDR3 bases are TGTGCCTTAAGGATTGGGAGCTCCTACAATGAGCAGTTCTTC. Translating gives CALRIGSSYNEQFF.

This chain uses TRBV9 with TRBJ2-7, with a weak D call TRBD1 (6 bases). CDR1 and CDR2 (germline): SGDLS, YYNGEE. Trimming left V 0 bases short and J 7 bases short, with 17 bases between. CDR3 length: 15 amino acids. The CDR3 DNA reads TGTGCCAGCAGCGTAGCTCCGAGACAGGCAGTTGAGCAGTACTTC. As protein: CASSVAPRQAVEQYF.

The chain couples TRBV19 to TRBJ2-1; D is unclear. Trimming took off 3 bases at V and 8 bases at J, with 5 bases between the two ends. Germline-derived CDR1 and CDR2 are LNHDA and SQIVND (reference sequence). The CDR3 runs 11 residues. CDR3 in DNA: TGTGCCAGTAGTATTCGTCATGAGCAGTTCTTC. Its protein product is CASSIRHEQFF.

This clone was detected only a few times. The DNA of the CDR3 is TGCGCCAGCAGCCAAGATCTAGCCGATACGCAGTATTTT. As protein: CASSQDLADTQYF. The chain links TRBV4-1 to TRBJ2-3; maybe TRBD2 (5 bases). V was pared by 0 bases and J by 6 bases, with 7 bases between. The CDR3 spans 13 residues. Germline CDR1 MGHRA, CDR2 YSYEKL.

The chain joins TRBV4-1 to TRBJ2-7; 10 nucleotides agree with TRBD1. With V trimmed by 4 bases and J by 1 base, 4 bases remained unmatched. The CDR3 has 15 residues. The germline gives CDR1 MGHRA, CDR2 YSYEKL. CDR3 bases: TGCGCCAGCAGCCTAGGACAGGGGGTTTCCTACGAGCAGTACTTC. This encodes CASSLGQGVSYEQYF.

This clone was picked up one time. For the CDR3, the DNA is TGTGCCTGGAAGCGGGATTCGGGGTCGGATACGCAGTATTTT. This sequence encodes CAWKRDSGSDTQYF. The chain combines TRBV30 with TRBJ2-3; TRBD2 matches 7 bases. The CDR3 contains 14 residues. Germline assignment: CDR1 GTSNPN and CDR2 SVGIG (reference sequence). Trimming cost V 4 bases and J 6 bases; bases outside gene matches: 10.

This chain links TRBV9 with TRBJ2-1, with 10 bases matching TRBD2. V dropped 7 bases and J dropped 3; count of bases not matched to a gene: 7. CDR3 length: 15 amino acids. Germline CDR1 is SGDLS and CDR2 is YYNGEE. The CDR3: CASSKAGGSYNEQFF. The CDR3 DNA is TGTGCCAGCTCTAAAGCGGGGGGGAGCTACAATGAGCAGTTCTTC.

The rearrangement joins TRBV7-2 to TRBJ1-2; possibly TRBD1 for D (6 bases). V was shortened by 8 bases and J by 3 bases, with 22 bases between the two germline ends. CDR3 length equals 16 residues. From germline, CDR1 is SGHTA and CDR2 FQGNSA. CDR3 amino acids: CASRFTGWAPDYGYTF. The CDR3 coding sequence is TGTGCCAGCCGTTTCACAGGGTGGGCTCCTGACTATGGCTACACCTTC.

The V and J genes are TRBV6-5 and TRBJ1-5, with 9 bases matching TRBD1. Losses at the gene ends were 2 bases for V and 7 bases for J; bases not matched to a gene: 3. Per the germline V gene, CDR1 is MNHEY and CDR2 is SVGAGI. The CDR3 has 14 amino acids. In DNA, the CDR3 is TGTGCCAGCAGTTACGGACAGGGGAGACAGCCCCAGCATTTT. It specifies CASSYGQGRQPQHF.

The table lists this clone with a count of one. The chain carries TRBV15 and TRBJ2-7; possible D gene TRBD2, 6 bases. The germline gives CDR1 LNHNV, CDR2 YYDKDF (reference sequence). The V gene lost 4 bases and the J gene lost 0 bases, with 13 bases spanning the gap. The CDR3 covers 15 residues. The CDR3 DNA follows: TGTGCCACCAGCAAAAGCGGGCGCCTCTCCTACGAGCAGTACTTC. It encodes CATSKSGRLSYEQYF.

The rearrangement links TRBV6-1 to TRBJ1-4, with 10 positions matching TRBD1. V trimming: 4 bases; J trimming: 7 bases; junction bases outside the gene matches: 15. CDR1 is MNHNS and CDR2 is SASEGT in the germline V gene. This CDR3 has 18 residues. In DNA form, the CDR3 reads TGTGCCAGCAGTGTCCCCTTGACAGGGGGCAGGTTGGGTGAAAAACTGTTTTTT. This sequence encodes CASSVPLTGGRLGEKLFF.

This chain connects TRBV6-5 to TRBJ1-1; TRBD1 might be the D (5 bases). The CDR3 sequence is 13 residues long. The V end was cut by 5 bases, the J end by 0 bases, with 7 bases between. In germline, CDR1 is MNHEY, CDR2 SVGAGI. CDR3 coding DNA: TGTGCCAGCAGTACACAGGTGAACACTGAAGCTTTCTTT. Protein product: CASSTQVNTEAFF.

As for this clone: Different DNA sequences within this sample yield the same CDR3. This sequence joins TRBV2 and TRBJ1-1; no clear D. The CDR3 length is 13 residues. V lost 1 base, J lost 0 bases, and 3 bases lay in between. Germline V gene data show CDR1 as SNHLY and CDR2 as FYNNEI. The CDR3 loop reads CASSEGLNTEAFF. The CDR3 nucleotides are TGTGCCAGCAGTGAAGGGCTGAACACTGAAGCTTTCTTT.

The CDR3 nucleotides read TGTGCCAGCAGCCCGAGCTATTTTAATGAAAAACTGTTTTTT. Its protein is CASSPSYFNEKLFF. V gene TRBV3-1 (or the pseudogene TRBV3-2) combines with J gene TRBJ1-4; D gene ambiguous. The CDR3 is made up of 14 amino acids. V was clipped by 4 bases and J by 4 bases, with 10 bases between them. Germline V lookup: CDR1 LGHDT, CDR2 YNNKEL (reference sequence).

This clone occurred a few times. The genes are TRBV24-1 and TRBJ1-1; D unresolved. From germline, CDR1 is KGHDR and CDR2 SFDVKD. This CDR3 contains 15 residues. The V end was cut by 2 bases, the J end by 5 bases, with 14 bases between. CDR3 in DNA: TGTGCCACCAGTGATTCTCGAGGGAGGAGTACTGAAGCTTTCTTT. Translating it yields CATSDSRGRSTEAFF.

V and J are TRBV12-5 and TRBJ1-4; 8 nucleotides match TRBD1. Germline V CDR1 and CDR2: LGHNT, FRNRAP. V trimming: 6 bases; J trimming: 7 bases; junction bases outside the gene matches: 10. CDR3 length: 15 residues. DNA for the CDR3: TGTGCTAGTGGCCTGGACAGGGTTCATAGTGAAAAACTGTTTTTT. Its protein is CASGLDRVHSEKLFF.

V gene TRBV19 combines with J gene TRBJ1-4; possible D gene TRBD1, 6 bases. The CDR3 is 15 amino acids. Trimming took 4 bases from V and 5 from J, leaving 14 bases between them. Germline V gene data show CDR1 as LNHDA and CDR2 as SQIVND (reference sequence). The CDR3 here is CASSRSTGPNEKLFF. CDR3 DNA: TGTGCCAGTAGTAGGTCGACAGGCCCAAATGAAAAACTGTTTTTT.

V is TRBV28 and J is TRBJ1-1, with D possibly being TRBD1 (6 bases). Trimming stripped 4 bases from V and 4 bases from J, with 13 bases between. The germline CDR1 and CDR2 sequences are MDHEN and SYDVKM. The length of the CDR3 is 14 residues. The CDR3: CASSSEGGVTEAFF. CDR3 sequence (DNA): TGTGCCAGCAGTTCAGAAGGGGGTGTCACTGAAGCTTTCTTT. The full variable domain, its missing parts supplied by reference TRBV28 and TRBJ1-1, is DVKVTQSSRYLVKRTGEKVFLECVQDMDHENMFWYRQDPGLGLRLIYFSYDVKMKEKGDIPEGYSVSREKKERFSLILESASTNQTSMYLCASSSEGGVTEAFFGQGTRLTVV.

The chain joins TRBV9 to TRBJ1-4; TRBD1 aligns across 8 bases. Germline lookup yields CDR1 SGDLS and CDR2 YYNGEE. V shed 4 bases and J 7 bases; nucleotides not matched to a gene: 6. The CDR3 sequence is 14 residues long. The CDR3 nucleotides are TGTGCCAGCAGCCCAGGACAGGGTATTGAAAAACTGTTTTTT. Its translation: CASSPGQGIEKLFF.

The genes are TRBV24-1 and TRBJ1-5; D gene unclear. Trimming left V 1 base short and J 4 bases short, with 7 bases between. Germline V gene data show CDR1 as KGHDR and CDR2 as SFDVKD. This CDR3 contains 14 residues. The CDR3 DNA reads TGTGCCACCAGTGATTTATTCACTAATCAGCCCCAGCATTTT. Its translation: CATSDLFTNQPQHF.

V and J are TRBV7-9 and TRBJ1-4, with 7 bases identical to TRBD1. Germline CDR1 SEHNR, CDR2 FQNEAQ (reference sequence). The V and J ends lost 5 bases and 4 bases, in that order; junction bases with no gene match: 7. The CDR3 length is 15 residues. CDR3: CASSDRQGLNEKLFF. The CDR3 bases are TGTGCCAGCAGCGATCGACAGGGCCTTAATGAAAAACTGTTTTTT.

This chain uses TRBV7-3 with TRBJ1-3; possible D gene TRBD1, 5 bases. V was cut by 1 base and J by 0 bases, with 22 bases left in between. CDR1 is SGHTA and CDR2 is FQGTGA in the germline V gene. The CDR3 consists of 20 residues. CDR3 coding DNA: TGTGCCAGCAGCTTAATTGGCCAAGGGGAACTGGAGTCCTCTGGAAACACCATATATTTT. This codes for CASSLIGQGELESSGNTIYF.